This TCR beta chain was captured by sequencing in a study of regulatory T cells in long-lasting Graves disease. Broader study findings: Lower TCR diversity characterized persistent Graves' patients relative to newly diagnosed patients.

The CDR3 has 16 residues. Trimming took 2 bases from V and 3 from J; bases not matched to a gene: 3. Germline V gives CDR1 MNHEY, CDR2 SMNVEV (reference sequence). Time point denoted: newly diagnosed GD, antithyroid drugs for less than 3 months. Following extraction of RNA from PBMCs, that RNA was used to make the TCR library. This clonotype was observed a handful of times. Its antigen is currently unknown. Construction of the TCR beta libraries employed iRepertoire HTBI primers in conjunction with Arm-PCR of CDR3 regions. MiXCR, applied by TCRdb to the multiplex PCR reads, yields one record per CDR3 protein. The sample lists roughly 500,000 distinct CDR3 sequences, roughly 12% seen once, with under 10% in the top ten. This sample was shared with a second study, whose subject was T cells in Graves' hyperthyroidism and ophthalmopathy. That work adds: A first-round RT-PCR of the TCR CDR3 used the HTBI primer set.

This chain joins TRBV27 and TRBJ2-6; TRBD2 matches at 8 bases. The sequence came from a man aged 25-45 years with Graves disease. Sequenced here: peripheral blood mononuclear cells (PBMCs), sampled at new diagnosis, from a patient treated with antithyroid drugs. The CDR3 loop reads CASSLRGGGGANVLTF. The CDR3 DNA sequence: TGTGCCAGCAGTTTACGGGGGGGTGGTGGGGCCAACGTCCTGACTTTC.